This T cell receptor beta chain is from a study of T cell responses to AZD1222 COVID-19 vaccine. Study-wide background: Recipients boosted at about 4 weeks or about 12 weeks are pooled. Study-level points and caveats: Baseline antibody screening turned up just a handful of seropositive AZD1222 recipients. With dominance at 160-218 and 743-854, vaccine-associated CD4 TCRs spanned spike. Repertoire sampling occurred only after the peak T cell response.

Profiled with immunoSEQ multiplex PCR; TCRdb holds only in-frame clones, not every one. The sample has 120,000 to 150,000 clones, approximately 90% seen once. As for this clone: What it binds is unknown.

Germline lookup yields CDR1 WSHSY and CDR2 SAAADI. V dropped 7 bases and J dropped 7; count of bases not matched to a gene: 3. The CDR3 has 13 residues. This specimen was peripheral blood, taken on day 0 of AZD1222 vaccination. The receptor was derived from an adult in good health. The V and J genes are TRBV10-2 and TRBJ1-6; TRBD1 matches 8 bases. Written as DNA, the CDR3 is TGCGCCAGCAACGGACAGGGAAATTCACCCCTCCACTTT. Translation: CASNGQGNSPLHF.